This TCR beta chain was observed in a study of PD-L1 blockade in urothelial cancer. This clone turned up a few times. The V and J ends lost 2 bases and 2 bases respectively, with 4 bases between them. CDR1 is MDHEN and CDR2 is SYDVKM in the germline V gene. The CDR3 is 13 residues long. The repertoire was sequenced with immunoSEQ multiplex PCR; TCRdb's copy has only in-frame clones and lacks some. This sample yields 38,000 or so clones, of which around 80% are seen a single time; about a sixth belongs to the top ten. V usage is TRBV28 and J usage is TRBJ1-3; no definite D call. This receptor was obtained from a man between 60 and 75 years old with urothelial cancer. The sequences come from PBMCs, collected around atezolizumab (anti-PD-L1) treatment. The CDR3 bases are TGTGCCAGCAGTTTAATCGCTGGAAACACCATATATTTT. As protein: CASSLIAGNTIYF.